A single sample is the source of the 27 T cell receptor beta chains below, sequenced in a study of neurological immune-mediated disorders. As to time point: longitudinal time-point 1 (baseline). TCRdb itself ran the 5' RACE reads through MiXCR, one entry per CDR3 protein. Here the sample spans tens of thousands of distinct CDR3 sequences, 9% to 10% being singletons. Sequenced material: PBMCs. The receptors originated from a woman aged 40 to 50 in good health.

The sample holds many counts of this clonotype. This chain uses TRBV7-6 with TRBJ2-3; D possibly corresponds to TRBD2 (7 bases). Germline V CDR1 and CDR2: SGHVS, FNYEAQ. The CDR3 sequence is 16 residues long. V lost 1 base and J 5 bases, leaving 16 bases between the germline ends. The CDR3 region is CASSLVFAGAGDTQYF. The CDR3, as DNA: TGTGCCAGCAGCTTAGTCTTTGCGGGGGCGGGAGATACGCAGTATTTT. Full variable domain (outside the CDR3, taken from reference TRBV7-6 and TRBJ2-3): GAGVSQSPRYKVTKRGQDVALRCDPISGHVSLYWYRQALGQGPEFLTYFNYEAQQDKSGLPNDRFSAERPEGSISTLTIQRTEQRDSAMYRCASSLVFAGAGDTQYFGPGTRLTVL.

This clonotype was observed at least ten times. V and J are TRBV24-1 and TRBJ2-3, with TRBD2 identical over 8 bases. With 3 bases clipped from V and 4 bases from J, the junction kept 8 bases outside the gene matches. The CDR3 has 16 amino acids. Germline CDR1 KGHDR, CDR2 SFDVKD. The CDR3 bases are TGTGCCACCAGTGATGAGAGCGGGAGAAGCGCAGATACGCAGTATTTT. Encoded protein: CATSDESGRSADTQYF.

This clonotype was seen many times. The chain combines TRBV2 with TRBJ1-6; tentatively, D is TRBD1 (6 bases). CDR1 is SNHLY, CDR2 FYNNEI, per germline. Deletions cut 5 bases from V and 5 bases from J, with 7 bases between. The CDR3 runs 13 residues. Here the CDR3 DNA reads TGTGCCAGCAGTCGGGACAATAATTCACCCCTCCACTTT. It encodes CASSRDNNSPLHF.

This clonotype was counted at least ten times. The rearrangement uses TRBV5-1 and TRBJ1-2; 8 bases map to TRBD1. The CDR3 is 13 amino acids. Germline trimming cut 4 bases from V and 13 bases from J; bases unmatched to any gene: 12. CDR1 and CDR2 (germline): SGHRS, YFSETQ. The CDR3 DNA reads TGCGCCAGCAGCCGGGCGGACAGGGCGTTTAGCACCTTC. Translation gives CASSRADRAFSTF.

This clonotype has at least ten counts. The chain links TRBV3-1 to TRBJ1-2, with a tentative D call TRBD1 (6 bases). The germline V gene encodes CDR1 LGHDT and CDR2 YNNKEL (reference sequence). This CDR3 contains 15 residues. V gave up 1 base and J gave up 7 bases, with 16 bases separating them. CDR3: CASSQAAGVKAGYTF. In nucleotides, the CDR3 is TGTGCCAGCAGCCAAGCGGCAGGGGTTAAGGCTGGCTACACCTTC.

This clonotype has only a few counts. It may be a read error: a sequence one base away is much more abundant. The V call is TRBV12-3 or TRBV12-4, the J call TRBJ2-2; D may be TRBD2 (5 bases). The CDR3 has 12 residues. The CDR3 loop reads CASSIYTGEPFF. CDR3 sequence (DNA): TGTGCCAGCAGTATTTACACCGGGGAGCCGTTTTTT.

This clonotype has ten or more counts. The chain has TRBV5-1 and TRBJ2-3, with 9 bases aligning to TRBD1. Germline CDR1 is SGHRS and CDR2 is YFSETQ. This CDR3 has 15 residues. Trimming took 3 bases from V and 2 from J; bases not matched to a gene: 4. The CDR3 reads CASSWRQGDTDTQYF. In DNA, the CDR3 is TGCGCCAGCAGCTGGAGACAGGGGGACACAGATACGCAGTATTTT.

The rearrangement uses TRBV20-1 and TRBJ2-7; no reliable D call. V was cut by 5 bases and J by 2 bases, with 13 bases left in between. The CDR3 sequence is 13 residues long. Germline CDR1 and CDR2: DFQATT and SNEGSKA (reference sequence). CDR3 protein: CSARHQVAYEQYF. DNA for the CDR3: TGCAGTGCTCGACATCAGGTGGCCTACGAGCAGTACTTC.

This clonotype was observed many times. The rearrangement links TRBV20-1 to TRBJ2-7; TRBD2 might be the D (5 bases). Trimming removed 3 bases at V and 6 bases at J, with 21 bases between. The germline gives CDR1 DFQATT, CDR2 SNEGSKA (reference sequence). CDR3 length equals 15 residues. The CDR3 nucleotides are TGCAGTGCTAGGGATATCGGGGAGCCCTCCGGCGAGCAGTACTTC. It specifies CSARDIGEPSGEQYF.

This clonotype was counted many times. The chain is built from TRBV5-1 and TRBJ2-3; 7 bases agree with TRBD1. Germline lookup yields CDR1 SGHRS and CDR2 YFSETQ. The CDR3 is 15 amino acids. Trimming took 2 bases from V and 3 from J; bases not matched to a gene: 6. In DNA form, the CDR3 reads TGCGCCAGCAGCTTCACAGGGGAAGTAACAGATACGCAGTATTTT. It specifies CASSFTGEVTDTQYF.

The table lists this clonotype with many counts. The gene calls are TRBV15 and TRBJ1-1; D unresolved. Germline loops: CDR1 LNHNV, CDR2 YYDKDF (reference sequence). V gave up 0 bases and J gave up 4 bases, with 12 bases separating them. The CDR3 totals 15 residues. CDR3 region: CATSRDGRSGTEAFF. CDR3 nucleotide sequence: TGTGCCACCAGCAGAGATGGCAGGTCGGGCACTGAAGCTTTCTTT. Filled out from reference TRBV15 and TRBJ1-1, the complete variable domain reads DAMVIQNPRYQVTQFGKPVTLSCSQTLNHNVMYWYQQKSSQAPKLLFHYYDKDFNNEADTPDNFQSRRPNTSFCFLDIRSPGLGDTAMYLCATSRDGRSGTEAFFGQGTRLTVV.

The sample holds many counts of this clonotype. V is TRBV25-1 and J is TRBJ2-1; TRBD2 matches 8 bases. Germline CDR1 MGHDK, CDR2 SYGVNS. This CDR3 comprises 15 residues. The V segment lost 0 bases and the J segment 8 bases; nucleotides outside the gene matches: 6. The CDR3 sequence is CASSEYTGGPDEQFF. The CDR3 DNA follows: TGTGCCAGCAGTGAATATACGGGAGGGCCAGATGAGCAGTTCTTC. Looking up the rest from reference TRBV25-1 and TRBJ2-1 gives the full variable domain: EADIYQTPRYLVIGTGKKITLECSQTMGHDKMYWYQQDPGMELHLIHYSYGVNSTEKGDLSSESTVSRIRTEHFPLTLESARPSHTSQYLCASSEYTGGPDEQFFGPGTRLTVL.

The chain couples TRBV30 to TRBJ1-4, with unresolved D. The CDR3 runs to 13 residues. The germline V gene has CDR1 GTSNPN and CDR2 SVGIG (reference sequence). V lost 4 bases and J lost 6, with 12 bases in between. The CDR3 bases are TGTGCCTGGAATAAGGGTTTCGATGAAAAACTGTTTTTT. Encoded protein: CAWNKGFDEKLFF. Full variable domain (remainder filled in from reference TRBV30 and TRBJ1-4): SQTIHQWPATLVQPVGSPLSLECTVEGTSNPNLYWYRQAAGRGLQLLFYSVGIGQISSEVPQNLSASRPQDRQFILSSKKLLLSDSGFYLCAWNKGFDEKLFFGSGTQLSVL.

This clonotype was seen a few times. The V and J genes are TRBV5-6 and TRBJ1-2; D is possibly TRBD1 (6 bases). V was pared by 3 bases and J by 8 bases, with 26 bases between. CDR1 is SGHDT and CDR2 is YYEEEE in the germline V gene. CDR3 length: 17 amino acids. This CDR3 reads CASSSPERQAVEVGYTF. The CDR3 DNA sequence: TGTGCCAGCAGCTCGCCGGAGCGACAGGCAGTAGAAGTCGGCTACACCTTC.

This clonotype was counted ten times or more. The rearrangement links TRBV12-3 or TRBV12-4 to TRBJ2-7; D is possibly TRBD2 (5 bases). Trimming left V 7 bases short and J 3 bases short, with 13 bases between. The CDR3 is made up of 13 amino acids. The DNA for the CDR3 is TGTGCCAGCACCTTGAGCGGAAGCTACGAGCAGTACTTC. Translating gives CASTLSGSYEQYF.

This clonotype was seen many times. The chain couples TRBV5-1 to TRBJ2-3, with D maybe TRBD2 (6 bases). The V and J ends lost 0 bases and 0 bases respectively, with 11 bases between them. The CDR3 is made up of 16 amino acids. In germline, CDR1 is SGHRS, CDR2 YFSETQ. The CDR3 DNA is TGCGCCAGCAGCTTGGTGGGGGGAGAAAGCACAGATACGCAGTATTTT. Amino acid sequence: CASSLVGGESTDTQYF.

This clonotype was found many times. This chain's CDR3 is CATSDRRTSGPSYNEQFF. The CDR3 DNA is TGTGCCACCAGTGATCGCCGGACTAGCGGGCCCTCCTACAATGAGCAGTTCTTC. The chain has TRBV24-1 and TRBJ2-1; 11 bases are shared with TRBD2. V dropped 3 bases and J dropped 0; count of bases not matched to a gene: 6. From germline, CDR1 is KGHDR and CDR2 SFDVKD. The CDR3 is 18 amino acids.

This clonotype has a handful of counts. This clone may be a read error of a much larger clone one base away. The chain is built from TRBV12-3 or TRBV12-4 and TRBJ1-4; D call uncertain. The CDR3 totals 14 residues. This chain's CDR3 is CTSSLRGTNEKLFF. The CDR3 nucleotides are TGTACCAGCAGTTTACGGGGTACTAATGAAAAACTGTTTTTT.

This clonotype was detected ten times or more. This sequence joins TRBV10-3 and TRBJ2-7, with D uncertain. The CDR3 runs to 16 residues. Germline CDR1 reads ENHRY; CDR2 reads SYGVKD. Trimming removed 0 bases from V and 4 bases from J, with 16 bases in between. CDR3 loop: CAISESSGDRPYEQYF. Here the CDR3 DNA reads TGTGCCATCAGTGAGTCGAGTGGGGATCGGCCATACGAGCAGTACTTC.

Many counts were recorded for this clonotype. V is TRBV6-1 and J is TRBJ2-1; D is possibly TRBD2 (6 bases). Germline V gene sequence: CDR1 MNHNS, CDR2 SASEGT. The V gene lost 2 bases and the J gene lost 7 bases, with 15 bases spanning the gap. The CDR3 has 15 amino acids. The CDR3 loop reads CASSEWVGSENEQFF. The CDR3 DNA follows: TGTGCCAGCAGTGAATGGGTCGGGAGCGAAAATGAGCAGTTCTTC.

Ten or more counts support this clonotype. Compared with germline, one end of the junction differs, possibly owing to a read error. The CDR3 coding sequence is TGTGTCAGCAGCGTAGGAACAGAGGGAAACACCATATATTTT. This sequence encodes CVSSVGTEGNTIYF. The J gene is TRBJ1-3, the V gene TRBV9; D gene ambiguous. Germline-derived CDR1 and CDR2 are SGDLS and YYNGEE. The CDR3 loop spans 14 amino acids.

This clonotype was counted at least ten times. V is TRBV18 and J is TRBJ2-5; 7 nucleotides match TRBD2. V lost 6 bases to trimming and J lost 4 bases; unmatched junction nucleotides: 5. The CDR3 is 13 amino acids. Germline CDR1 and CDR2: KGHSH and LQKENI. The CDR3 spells CASSAGERETQYF. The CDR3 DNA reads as TGTGCCAGCTCGGCGGGGGAGAGAGAGACCCAGTACTTC.

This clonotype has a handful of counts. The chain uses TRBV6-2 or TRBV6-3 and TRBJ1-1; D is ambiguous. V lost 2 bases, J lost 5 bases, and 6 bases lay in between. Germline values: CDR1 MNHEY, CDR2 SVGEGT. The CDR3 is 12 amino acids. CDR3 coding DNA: TGTGCCAGCAGTTACGGGCGGACTGAAGCTTTCTTT. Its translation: CASSYGRTEAFF.

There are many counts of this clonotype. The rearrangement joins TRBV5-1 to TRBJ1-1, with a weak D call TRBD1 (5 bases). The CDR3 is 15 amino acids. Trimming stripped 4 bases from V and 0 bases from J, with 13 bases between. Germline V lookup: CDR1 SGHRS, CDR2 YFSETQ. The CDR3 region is CASSQGHGMNTEAFF. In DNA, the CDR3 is TGCGCCAGCAGCCAAGGACACGGGATGAACACTGAAGCTTTCTTT.

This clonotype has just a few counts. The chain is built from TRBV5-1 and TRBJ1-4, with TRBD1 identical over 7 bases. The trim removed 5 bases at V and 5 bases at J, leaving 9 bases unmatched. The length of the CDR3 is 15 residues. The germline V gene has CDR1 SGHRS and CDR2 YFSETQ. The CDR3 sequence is CASSEKGARNEKLFF. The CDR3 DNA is TGCGCCAGCAGTGAGAAGGGGGCCAGGAATGAAAAACTGTTTTTT.

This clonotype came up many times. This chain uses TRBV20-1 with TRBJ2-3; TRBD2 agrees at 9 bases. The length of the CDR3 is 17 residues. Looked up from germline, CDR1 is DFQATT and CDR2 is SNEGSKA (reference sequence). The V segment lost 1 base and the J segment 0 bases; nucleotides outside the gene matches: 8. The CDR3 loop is CSARGGSGGSSTDTQYF. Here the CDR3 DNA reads TGCAGTGCTAGAGGTGGTAGCGGGGGTTCCAGCACAGATACGCAGTATTTT.

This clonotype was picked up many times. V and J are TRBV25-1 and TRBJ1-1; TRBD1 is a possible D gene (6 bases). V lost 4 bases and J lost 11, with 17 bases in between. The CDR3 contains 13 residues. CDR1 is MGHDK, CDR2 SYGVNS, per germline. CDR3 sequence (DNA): TGTGCCAGCAGTGCCCCCACGGGGGCAAGGGCTTTCTTT. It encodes CASSAPTGARAFF.